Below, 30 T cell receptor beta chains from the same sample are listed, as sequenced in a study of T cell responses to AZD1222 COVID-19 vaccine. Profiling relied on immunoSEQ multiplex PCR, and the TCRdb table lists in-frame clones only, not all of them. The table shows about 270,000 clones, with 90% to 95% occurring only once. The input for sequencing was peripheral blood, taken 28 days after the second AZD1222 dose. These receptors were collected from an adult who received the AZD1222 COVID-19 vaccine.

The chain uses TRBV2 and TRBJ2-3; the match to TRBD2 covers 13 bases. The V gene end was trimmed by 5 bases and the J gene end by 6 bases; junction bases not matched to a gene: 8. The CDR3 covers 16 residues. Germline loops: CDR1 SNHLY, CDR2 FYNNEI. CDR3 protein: CASSPLTSGRGDTQYF. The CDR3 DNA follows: TGTGCCAGCAGTCCCCTTACTAGCGGGAGGGGGGATACGCAGTATTTT. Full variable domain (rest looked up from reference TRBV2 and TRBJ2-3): EPEVTQTPSHQVTQMGQEVILRCVPISNHLYFYWYRQILGQKVEFLVSFYNNEISEKSEIFDDQFSVERPDGSNFTLKIRSTKLEDSAMYFCASSPLTSGRGDTQYFGPGTRLTVL.

The CDR3 DNA sequence: TGTGCCAGCAGTGGGGAAGGACAGGGGGCTGAGCAGTACTTC. Its protein is CASSGEGQGAEQYF. The chain recombines TRBV2 with TRBJ2-7, with TRBD1 matching 11 bases. Germline V gene data show CDR1 as SNHLY and CDR2 as FYNNEI. J gave up 7 bases and V 4 bases, and 6 bases lay outside the gene matches. The CDR3 length is 14 residues. The full variable domain, its missing parts supplied by reference TRBV2 and TRBJ2-7, is EPEVTQTPSHQVTQMGQEVILRCVPISNHLYFYWYRQILGQKVEFLVSFYNNEISEKSEIFDDQFSVERPDGSNFTLKIRSTKLEDSAMYFCASSGEGQGAEQYFGPGTRLTVT.

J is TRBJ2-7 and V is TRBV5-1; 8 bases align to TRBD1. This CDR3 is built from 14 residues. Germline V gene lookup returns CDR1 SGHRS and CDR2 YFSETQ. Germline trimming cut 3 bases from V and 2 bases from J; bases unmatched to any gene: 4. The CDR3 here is CASSSGTGPYEQYF. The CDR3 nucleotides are TGCGCCAGCAGCTCCGGGACAGGACCCTACGAGCAGTACTTC. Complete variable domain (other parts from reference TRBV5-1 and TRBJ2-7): KAGVTQTPRYLIKTRGQQVTLSCSPISGHRSVSWYQQTPGQGLQFLFEYFSETQRNKGNFPGRFSGRQFSNSRSEMNVSTLELGDSALYLCASSSGTGPYEQYFGPGTRLTVT.

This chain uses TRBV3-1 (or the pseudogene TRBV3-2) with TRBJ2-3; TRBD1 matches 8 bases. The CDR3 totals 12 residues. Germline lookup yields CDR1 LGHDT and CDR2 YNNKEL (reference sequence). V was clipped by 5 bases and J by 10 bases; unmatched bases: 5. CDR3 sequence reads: CASSSPGGAQYF. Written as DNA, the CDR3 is TGTGCCAGCAGCTCCCCAGGGGGCGCGCAGTATTTT.

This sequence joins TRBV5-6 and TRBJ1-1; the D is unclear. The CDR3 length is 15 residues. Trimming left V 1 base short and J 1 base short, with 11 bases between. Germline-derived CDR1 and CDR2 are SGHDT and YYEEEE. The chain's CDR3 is CASSLRQVRNTEAFF. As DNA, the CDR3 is TGTGCCAGCAGCTTGAGGCAGGTACGGAACACTGAAGCTTTCTTT. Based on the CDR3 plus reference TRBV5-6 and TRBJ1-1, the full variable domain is DAGVTQSPTHLIKTRGQQVTLRCSPKSGHDTVSWYQQALGQGPQFIFQYYEEEERQRGNFPDRFSGHQFPNYSSELNVNALLLGDSALYLCASSLRQVRNTEAFFGQGTRLTVV.

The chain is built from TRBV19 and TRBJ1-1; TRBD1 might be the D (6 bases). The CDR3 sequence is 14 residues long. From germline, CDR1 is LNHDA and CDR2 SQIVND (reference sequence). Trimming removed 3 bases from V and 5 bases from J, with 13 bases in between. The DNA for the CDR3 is TGTGCCAGTAGTATGGGGGGGCCGGGAACTGAAGCTTTCTTT. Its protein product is CASSMGGPGTEAFF.

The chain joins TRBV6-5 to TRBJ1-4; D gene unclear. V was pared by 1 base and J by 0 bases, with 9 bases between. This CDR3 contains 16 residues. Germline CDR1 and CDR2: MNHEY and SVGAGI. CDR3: CASSYYILATNEKLFF. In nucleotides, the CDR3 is TGTGCCAGCAGTTACTACATTCTTGCAACTAATGAAAAACTGTTTTTT.

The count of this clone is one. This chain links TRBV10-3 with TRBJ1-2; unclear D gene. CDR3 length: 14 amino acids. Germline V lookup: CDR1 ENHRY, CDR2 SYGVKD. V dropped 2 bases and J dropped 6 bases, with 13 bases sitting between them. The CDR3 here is CAISEQREYDGYTF. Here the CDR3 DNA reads TGTGCCATCAGTGAGCAAAGGGAGTATGATGGCTACACCTTC.

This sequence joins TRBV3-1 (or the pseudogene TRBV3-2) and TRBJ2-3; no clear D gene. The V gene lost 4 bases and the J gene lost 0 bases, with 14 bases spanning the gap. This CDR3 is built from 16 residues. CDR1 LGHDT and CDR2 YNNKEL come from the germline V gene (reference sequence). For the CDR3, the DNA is TGTGCCAGCAGCCCTTACAGACACGCTAGCACAGATACGCAGTATTTT. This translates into CASSPYRHASTDTQYF.

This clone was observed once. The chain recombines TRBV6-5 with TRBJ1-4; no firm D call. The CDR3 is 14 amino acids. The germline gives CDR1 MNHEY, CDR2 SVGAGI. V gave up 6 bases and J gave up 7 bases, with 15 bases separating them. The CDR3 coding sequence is TGTGCCAGCAGGAGGGCAGGATTGGGTGAAAAACTGTTTTTT. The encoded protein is CASRRAGLGEKLFF.

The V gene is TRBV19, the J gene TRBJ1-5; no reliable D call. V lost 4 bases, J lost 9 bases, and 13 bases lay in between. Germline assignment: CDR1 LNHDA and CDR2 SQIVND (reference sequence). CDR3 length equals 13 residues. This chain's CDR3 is CASSSQAPGPQHF. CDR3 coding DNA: TGTGCCAGTAGTAGTCAAGCCCCGGGGCCCCAGCATTTT.

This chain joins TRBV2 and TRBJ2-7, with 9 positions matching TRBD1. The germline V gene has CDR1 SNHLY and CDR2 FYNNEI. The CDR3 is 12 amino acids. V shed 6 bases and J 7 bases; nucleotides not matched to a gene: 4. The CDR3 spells CASRTGGGEQYF. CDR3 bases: TGTGCCAGCAGGACAGGGGGAGGGGAGCAGTACTTC.

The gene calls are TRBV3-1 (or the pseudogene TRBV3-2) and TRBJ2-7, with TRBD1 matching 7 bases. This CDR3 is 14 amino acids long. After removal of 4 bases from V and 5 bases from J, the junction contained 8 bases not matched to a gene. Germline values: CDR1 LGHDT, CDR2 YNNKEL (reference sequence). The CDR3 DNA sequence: TGTGCCAGCAGCCGGACAGGCCTCATCCACGAGCAGTACTTC. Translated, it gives CASSRTGLIHEQYF.

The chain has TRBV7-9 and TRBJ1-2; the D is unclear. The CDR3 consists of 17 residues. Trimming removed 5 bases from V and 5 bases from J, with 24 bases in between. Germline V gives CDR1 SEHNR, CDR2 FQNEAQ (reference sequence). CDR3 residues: CASSPDGATALFYGYTF. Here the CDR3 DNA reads TGTGCCAGCAGCCCGGACGGTGCAACTGCTCTTTTTTATGGCTACACCTTC.

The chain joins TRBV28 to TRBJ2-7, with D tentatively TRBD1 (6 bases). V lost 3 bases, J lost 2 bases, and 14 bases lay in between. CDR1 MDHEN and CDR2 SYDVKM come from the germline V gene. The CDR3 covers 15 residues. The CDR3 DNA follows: TGTGCCAGCAGTTTGTCACAGGGAATAACCTACGAGCAGTACTTC. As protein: CASSLSQGITYEQYF. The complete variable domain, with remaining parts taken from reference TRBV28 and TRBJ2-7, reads DVKVTQSSRYLVKRTGEKVFLECVQDMDHENMFWYRQDPGLGLRLIYFSYDVKMKEKGDIPEGYSVSREKKERFSLILESASTNQTSMYLCASSLSQGITYEQYFGPGTRLTVT.

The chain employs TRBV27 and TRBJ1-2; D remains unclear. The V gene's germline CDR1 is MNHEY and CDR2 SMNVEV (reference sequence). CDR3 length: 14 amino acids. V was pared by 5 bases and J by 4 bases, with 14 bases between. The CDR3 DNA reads TGTGCCAGCAGTCCAGGACGGATAGCCTATGGCTACACCTTC. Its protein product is CASSPGRIAYGYTF.

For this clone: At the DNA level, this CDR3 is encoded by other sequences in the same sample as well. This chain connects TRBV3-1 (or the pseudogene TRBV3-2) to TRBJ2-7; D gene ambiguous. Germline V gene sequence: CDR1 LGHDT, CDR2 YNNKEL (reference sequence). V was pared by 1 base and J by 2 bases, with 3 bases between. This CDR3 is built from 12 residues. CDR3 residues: CASSQGPYEQYF. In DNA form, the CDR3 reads TGTGCCAGCAGCCAAGGCCCCTACGAGCAGTACTTC.

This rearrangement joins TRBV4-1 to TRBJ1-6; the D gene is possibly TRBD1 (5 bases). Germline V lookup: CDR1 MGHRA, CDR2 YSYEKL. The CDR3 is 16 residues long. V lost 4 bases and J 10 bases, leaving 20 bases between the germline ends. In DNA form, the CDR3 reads TGCGCCAGCAGCCCTCTTAGTGGGGCAGAAGGGTCACCCCTCCACTTT. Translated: CASSPLSGAEGSPLHF.

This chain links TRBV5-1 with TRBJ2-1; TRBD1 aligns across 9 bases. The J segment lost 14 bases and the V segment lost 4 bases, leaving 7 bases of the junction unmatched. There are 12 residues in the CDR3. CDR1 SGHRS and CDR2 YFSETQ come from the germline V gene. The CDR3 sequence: CASSPGTGWEFF. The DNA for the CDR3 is TGCGCCAGCAGCCCCGGGACAGGGTGGGAGTTCTTC. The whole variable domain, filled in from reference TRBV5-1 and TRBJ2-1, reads KAGVTQTPRYLIKTRGQQVTLSCSPISGHRSVSWYQQTPGQGLQFLFEYFSETQRNKGNFPGRFSGRQFSNSRSEMNVSTLELGDSALYLCASSPGTGWEFFGPGTRLTVL.

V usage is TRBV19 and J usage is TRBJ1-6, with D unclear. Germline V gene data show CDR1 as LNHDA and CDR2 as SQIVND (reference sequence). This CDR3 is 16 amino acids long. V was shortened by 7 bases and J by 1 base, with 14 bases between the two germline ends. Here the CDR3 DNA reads TGTGCCAGTAAATCTGCGTCAAGGTCCTATAATTCACCCCTCCACTTT. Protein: CASKSASRSYNSPLHF. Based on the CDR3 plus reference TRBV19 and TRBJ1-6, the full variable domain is DGGITQSPKYLFRKEGQNVTLSCEQNLNHDAMYWYRQDPGQGLRLIYYSQIVNDFQKGDIAEGYSVSREKKESFPLTVTSAQKNPTAFYLCASKSASRSYNSPLHFGNGTRLTVT.

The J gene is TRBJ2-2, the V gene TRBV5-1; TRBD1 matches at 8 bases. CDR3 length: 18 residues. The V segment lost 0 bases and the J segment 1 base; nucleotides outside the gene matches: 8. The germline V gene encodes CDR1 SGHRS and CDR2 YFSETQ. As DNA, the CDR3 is TGCGCCAGCAGCTTGGGGCAGGGGGCTTTACTGAACACCGGGGAGCTGTTTTTT. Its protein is CASSLGQGALLNTGELFF. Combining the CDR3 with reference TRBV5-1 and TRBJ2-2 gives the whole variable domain KAGVTQTPRYLIKTRGQQVTLSCSPISGHRSVSWYQQTPGQGLQFLFEYFSETQRNKGNFPGRFSGRQFSNSRSEMNVSTLELGDSALYLCASSLGQGALLNTGELFFGEGSRLTVL.

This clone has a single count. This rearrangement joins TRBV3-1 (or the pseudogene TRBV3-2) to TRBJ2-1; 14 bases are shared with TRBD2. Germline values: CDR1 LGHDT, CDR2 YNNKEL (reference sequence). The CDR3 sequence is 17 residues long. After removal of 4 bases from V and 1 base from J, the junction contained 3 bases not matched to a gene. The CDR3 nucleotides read TGTGCCAGCAGCCCATGGACTAGCGGGGGGTCCTACAATGAGCAGTTCTTC. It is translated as CASSPWTSGGSYNEQFF.

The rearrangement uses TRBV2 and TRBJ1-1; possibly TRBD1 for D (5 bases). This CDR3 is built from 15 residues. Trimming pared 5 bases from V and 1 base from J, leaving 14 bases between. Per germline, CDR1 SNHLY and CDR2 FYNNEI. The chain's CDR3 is CASSQSRDGNTEAFF. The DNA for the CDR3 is TGTGCCAGCAGTCAATCCCGGGACGGGAACACTGAAGCTTTCTTT.

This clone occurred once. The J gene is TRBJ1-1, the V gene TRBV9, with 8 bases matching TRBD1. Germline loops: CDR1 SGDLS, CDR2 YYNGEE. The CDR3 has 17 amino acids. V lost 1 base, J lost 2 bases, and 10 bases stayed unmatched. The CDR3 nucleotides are TGTGCCAGCAGCGTATCGGCAGGGGGCGGATTTAACACTGAAGCTTTCTTT. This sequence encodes CASSVSAGGGFNTEAFF.

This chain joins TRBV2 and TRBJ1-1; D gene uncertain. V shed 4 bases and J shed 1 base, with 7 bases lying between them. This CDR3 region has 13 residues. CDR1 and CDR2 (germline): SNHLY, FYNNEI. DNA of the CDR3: TGTGCCAGCAGTGGAGATGCGAACACTGAAGCTTTCTTT. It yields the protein CASSGDANTEAFF.

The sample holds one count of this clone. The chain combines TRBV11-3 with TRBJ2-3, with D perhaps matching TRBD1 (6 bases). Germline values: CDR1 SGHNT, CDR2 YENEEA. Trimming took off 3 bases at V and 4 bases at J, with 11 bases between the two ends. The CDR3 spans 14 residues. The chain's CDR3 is CASSFSGASDTQYF. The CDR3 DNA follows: TGTGCCAGCAGCTTTTCAGGGGCCTCAGATACGCAGTATTTT.

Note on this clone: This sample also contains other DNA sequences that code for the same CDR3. CDR3 amino acids: CASSQGPSGANVLTF. The CDR3 DNA reads TGTGCCAGCAGCCAAGGTCCCTCTGGGGCCAACGTCCTGACTTTC. This rearrangement joins TRBV3-1 (or the pseudogene TRBV3-2) to TRBJ2-6; D is unresolved. The CDR3 totals 15 residues. Trimming cost V 1 base and J 0 bases, with 4 bases left between them. CDR1 LGHDT and CDR2 YNNKEL come from the germline V gene (reference sequence).

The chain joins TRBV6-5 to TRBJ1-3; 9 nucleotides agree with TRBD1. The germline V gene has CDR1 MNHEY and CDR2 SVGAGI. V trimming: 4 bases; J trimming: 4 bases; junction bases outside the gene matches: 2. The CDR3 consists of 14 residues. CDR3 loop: CASSSGQGGNTIYF. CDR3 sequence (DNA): TGTGCCAGCAGTTCGGGACAGGGCGGAAACACCATATATTTT.

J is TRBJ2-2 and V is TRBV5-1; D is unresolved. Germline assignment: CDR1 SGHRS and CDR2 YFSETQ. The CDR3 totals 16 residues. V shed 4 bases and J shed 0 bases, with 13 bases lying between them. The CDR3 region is CASSGSQTANTGELFF. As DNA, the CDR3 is TGCGCCAGCAGCGGGTCACAGACCGCGAACACCGGGGAGCTGTTTTTT.

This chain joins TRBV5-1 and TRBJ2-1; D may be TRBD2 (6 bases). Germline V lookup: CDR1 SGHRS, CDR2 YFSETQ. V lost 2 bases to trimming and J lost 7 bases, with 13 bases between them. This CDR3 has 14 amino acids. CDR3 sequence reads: CASSLTGDGNEQFF. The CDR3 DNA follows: TGCGCCAGCAGCTTAACGGGGGATGGGAATGAGCAGTTCTTC.